This entry lists 27 T cell receptor beta chains sequenced from one sample in a study of cytomegalovirus exposure and HLA in healthy donors (dated by TCRdb to 2016 to 2017). To prepare the library, the immunoSEQ multiplex PCR assay was applied. The multiplex PCR relied on a mix of 60 forward primers for TCR Vbeta segments and 13 reverse primers for TCR Jbeta segments. What TCRdb holds here is the immuneACCESS table cut down to in-frame rearrangements. Part of the clones is not present; checked against another copy, under half of the missing clones reflect an unresolved V gene, and the others are unexplained. Within this sample are a few hundred thousand clones, with about four fifths of them counted one time only. The ten biggest clones cover about 3.1% of the sample. The sequencing input was PBMCs. The source is a man aged 25-40 years in good health and CMV-seronegative.

The rearrangement joins TRBV7-2 to TRBJ2-7; TRBD2 might be the D (5 bases). Trimming cost V 1 base and J 6 bases, with 19 bases left between them. Germline CDR1 is SGHTA and CDR2 is FQGNSA. The CDR3 is 16 amino acids. The CDR3 sequence: CASSLEGGLELSEQYF. CDR3 DNA: TGTGCCAGCAGCTTAGAAGGCGGGCTAGAGTTGAGCGAGCAGTACTTC. Looking up the rest from reference TRBV7-2 and TRBJ2-7 gives the full variable domain: GAGVSQSPSNKVTEKGKDVELRCDPISGHTALYWYRQSLGQGLEFLIYFQGNSAPDKSGLPSDRFSAERTGGSVSTLTIQRTQQEDSAVYLCASSLEGGLELSEQYFGPGTRLTVT.

The chain has TRBV7-2 and TRBJ2-3, with D perhaps matching TRBD1 (6 bases). The V gene lost 4 bases and the J gene lost 2 bases, with 19 bases spanning the gap. Germline-derived CDR1 and CDR2 are SGHTA and FQGNSA. The CDR3 is 17 amino acids. The CDR3 region is CASSSLSLRTATDTQYF. CDR3 DNA sequence: TGTGCCAGCAGCTCCCTTAGTTTGAGGACAGCCACAGATACGCAGTATTTT.

This chain connects TRBV4-2 to TRBJ2-2, with a possible D match to TRBD2 (6 bases). The CDR3 has 18 residues. Trimming removed 0 bases at V and 6 bases at J, with 20 bases between. Germline V gene sequence: CDR1 LGHNA, CDR2 YNFKEQ. The CDR3 protein is CASSQDTGGALLAGELFF. The CDR3 bases are TGTGCCAGCAGCCAAGACACCGGCGGGGCCCTTTTGGCCGGGGAGCTGTTTTTT.

Written as DNA, the CDR3 is TGTGCCAGCCGGGACATCTCCCTTTCACCCCTCCACTTT. It encodes CASRDISLSPLHF. The V call is TRBV6-5, the J call TRBJ1-6; D is perhaps TRBD1 (6 bases). The CDR3 is made up of 13 amino acids. Trimming cost V 8 bases and J 9 bases, with 14 bases left between them. Germline loops: CDR1 MNHEY, CDR2 SVGAGI.

The chain recombines TRBV5-1 with TRBJ2-4, with D tentatively TRBD2 (5 bases). CDR1 SGHRS and CDR2 YFSETQ come from the germline V gene. Trimming removed 0 bases from V and 7 bases from J, with 17 bases in between. This CDR3 is 16 amino acids long. CDR3 amino acids: CASSLDFAPPGNIQYF. CDR3 nucleotides: TGCGCCAGCAGCTTGGATTTCGCACCCCCGGGGAACATTCAGTACTTC.

The V and J genes are TRBV6-1 and TRBJ1-2; possible D gene TRBD1, 5 bases. Trimming removed 6 bases at V and 7 bases at J, with 15 bases between. The CDR3 is 13 amino acids. Germline V gene lookup returns CDR1 MNHNS and CDR2 SASEGT. As DNA, the CDR3 is TGTGCCAGCAGGACGACAGAGGTCGGTGGCTACACCTTC. It translates to CASRTTEVGGYTF.

The chain links TRBV10-3 to TRBJ2-3; TRBD1 matches 10 bases. Germline V CDR1 and CDR2: ENHRY, SYGVKD. CDR3 size: 15 residues. Trimming at V came to 6 bases and at J to 6 bases, leaving 9 bases not matched to a gene. CDR3 sequence: CAIRRGQGPRDTQYF. The CDR3 DNA sequence: TGTGCCATCAGGAGGGGACAGGGGCCTCGGGATACGCAGTATTTT.

The CDR3 DNA follows: TGCGCCAGCAGCCTCAGTGGGGCCTCGTTCACAGATACGCAGTATTTT. Translating it yields CASSLSGASFTDTQYF. V usage is TRBV5-1 and J usage is TRBJ2-3; the D gene is possibly TRBD1 (5 bases). The CDR3 totals 16 residues. V shed 4 bases and J shed 2 bases, with 17 bases lying between them. CDR1 SGHRS and CDR2 YFSETQ come from the germline V gene.

The rearrangement links TRBV5-1 to TRBJ2-7, with D tentatively TRBD2 (5 bases). Germline CDR1 is SGHRS and CDR2 is YFSETQ. The CDR3 is 15 residues long. V dropped 3 bases and J dropped 2 bases, with 15 bases sitting between them. CDR3 nucleotides: TGCGCCAGCAGCTATACAGCGGAGCCCCCCTACGAGCAGTACTTC. Its translation is CASSYTAEPPYEQYF.

This chain uses TRBV5-6 with TRBJ2-3; D perhaps matches TRBD2 (5 bases). There are 14 residues in the CDR3. Trimming left V 1 base short and J 4 bases short, with 10 bases between. The germline V gene encodes CDR1 SGHDT and CDR2 YYEEEE. CDR3 sequence (DNA): TGTGCCAGCAGCTTGCCTAGAGCGGCAGATACGCAGTATTTT. As protein: CASSLPRAADTQYF.

The chain recombines TRBV5-1 with TRBJ2-2, with a possible D match to TRBD1 (6 bases). The V and J ends lost 5 bases and 0 bases respectively, with 14 bases between them. Germline V lookup: CDR1 SGHRS, CDR2 YFSETQ. The CDR3 is 16 amino acids. This chain's CDR3 is CASRWRTDANTGELFF. The CDR3 DNA is TGCGCCAGCAGATGGAGGACAGACGCGAACACCGGGGAGCTGTTTTTT. The full variable domain, rest sourced from reference TRBV5-1 and TRBJ2-2, is KAGVTQTPRYLIKTRGQQVTLSCSPISGHRSVSWYQQTPGQGLQFLFEYFSETQRNKGNFPGRFSGRQFSNSRSEMNVSTLELGDSALYLCASRWRTDANTGELFFGEGSRLTVL.

This rearrangement joins TRBV6-5 to TRBJ1-1, with D perhaps TRBD1 (6 bases). The V end lost 2 bases, the J end lost 4 bases, and 11 bases lay between the germline ends. The CDR3 has 14 amino acids. Germline CDR1 MNHEY, CDR2 SVGAGI. CDR3 amino acids: CASSYVTGSTEAFF. DNA of the CDR3: TGTGCCAGCAGTTACGTAACAGGGTCCACTGAAGCTTTCTTT.

This clone was counted a single time. V and J are TRBV7-9 and TRBJ2-7; TRBD1 matches 7 bases. The CDR3 length is 17 residues. Germline CDR1 SEHNR, CDR2 FQNEAQ (reference sequence). The V segment lost 5 bases and the J segment 2 bases; nucleotides outside the gene matches: 15. The DNA for the CDR3 is TGTGCCAGCAGCCCGATGGTTGGACAGGATGGAACCTACGAGCAGTACTTC. Its protein is CASSPMVGQDGTYEQYF.

This chain connects TRBV5-6 to TRBJ2-7, with 10 bases matching TRBD1. Germline CDR1 reads SGHDT; CDR2 reads YYEEEE. Trimming cost V 2 bases and J 4 bases; bases outside gene matches: 3. The CDR3 has 14 residues. CDR3 DNA: TGTGCCAGCAGCTTCCGGGACAGGGGATACGAGCAGTACTTC. It codes for CASSFRDRGYEQYF.

The V gene is TRBV7-3, the J gene TRBJ2-3; 8 positions agree with TRBD1. The CDR3 is 12 residues long. Germline loops: CDR1 SGHTA, CDR2 FQGTGA. V lost 4 bases, J lost 11 bases, and 5 bases stayed unmatched. CDR3 nucleotide sequence: TGTGCCAGCAGCTCAGGACAGGGTGGGCAGTATTTT. It encodes CASSSGQGGQYF.

This chain uses TRBV18 with TRBJ1-6, with D perhaps matching TRBD1 (5 bases). Germline CDR1 KGHSH, CDR2 LQKENI. V dropped 3 bases and J dropped 0 bases, with 21 bases sitting between them. This CDR3 has 20 residues. CDR3 protein: CASSPRAVEDGSSYNSPLHF. As DNA, the CDR3 is TGTGCCAGCTCACCCAGGGCGGTCGAGGACGGGAGCTCCTATAATTCACCCCTCCACTTT.

This clone occurred a few times. The rearrangement uses TRBV5-6 and TRBJ1-1; possible D gene TRBD1, 5 bases. Trimming took off 1 base at V and 5 bases at J, with 9 bases between the two ends. Germline V gives CDR1 SGHDT, CDR2 YYEEEE. This CDR3 has 13 residues. Here the CDR3 reads CASSLLGGTEAFF. CDR3 in DNA: TGTGCCAGCAGCTTGCTGGGGGGGACTGAAGCTTTCTTT. The entire variable domain, with the rest obtained from reference TRBV5-6 and TRBJ1-1, is as follows: DAGVTQSPTHLIKTRGQQVTLRCSPKSGHDTVSWYQQALGQGPQFIFQYYEEEERQRGNFPDRFSGHQFPNYSSELNVNALLLGDSALYLCASSLLGGTEAFFGQGTRLTVV.

The chain links TRBV14 to TRBJ2-4; no reliable D call. The germline gives CDR1 SGHDN, CDR2 FVKESK. The CDR3 runs to 14 residues. V lost 0 bases to trimming and J lost 8 bases, with 11 bases between them. CDR3 in amino acids: CASSQDLSSDIQYF. Written as DNA, the CDR3 is TGTGCCAGCAGCCAAGATTTGTCGAGTGACATTCAGTACTTC.

The V call is TRBV4-1, the J call TRBJ1-6; tentative D call: TRBD1 (6 bases). The CDR3 has 15 residues. Trimming pared 0 bases from V and 9 bases from J, leaving 12 bases between. Germline V gene sequence: CDR1 MGHRA, CDR2 YSYEKL. Written as DNA, the CDR3 is TGCGCCAGCAGCCAAGAATGGGGGGGCAGTTCACCCCTCCACTTT. Translated, it gives CASSQEWGGSSPLHF.

The chain uses TRBV10-3 and TRBJ2-5, with 7 bases fitting TRBD1. J lost 5 bases, V lost 2 bases, and 11 bases had no gene match. The length of the CDR3 is 16 residues. Germline CDR1 ENHRY, CDR2 SYGVKD. The CDR3 DNA follows: TGTGCCATCAGTGAGGAACTTGGGACAGTGAGGGAGACCCAGTACTTC. Residues: CAISEELGTVRETQYF.

V and J are TRBV5-1 and TRBJ2-7; tentatively, D is TRBD1 (5 bases). V was trimmed by 1 base and J by 0 bases, leaving 11 bases between them. Germline V CDR1 and CDR2: SGHRS, YFSETQ. The CDR3 sequence is 15 residues long. As DNA, the CDR3 is TGCGCCAGCAGCTTGACAGGAGATAGCTCCTACGAGCAGTACTTC. Encoded protein: CASSLTGDSSYEQYF.

The chain recombines TRBV28 with TRBJ2-7; 15 bases align to TRBD2. The CDR3 totals 19 residues. The V gene's germline CDR1 is MDHEN and CDR2 SYDVKM. The trim removed 5 bases at V and 2 bases at J, leaving 13 bases unmatched. The CDR3 here is CASSIEGLAGGLSTYEQYF. The CDR3 nucleotides read TGTGCCAGCAGTATTGAGGGACTAGCGGGGGGACTGTCCACCTACGAGCAGTACTTC.

V is TRBV4-1 and J is TRBJ2-5; 9 bases are a match to TRBD2. The J call is uncertain, as TRBJ2-7 better fits the DNA end. Germline CDR1 is MGHRA and CDR2 is YSYEKL. The CDR3 is 15 residues long. The CDR3, as DNA: TGCGCCAGCAGCCAAGAGTCTAGCGGGGCCTACGAGCAGTACTTC. It yields the protein CASSQESSGAYEQYF.

V usage is TRBV7-9 and J usage is TRBJ2-7, with D possibly TRBD2 on 5 matching bases. Germline V gives CDR1 SEHNR, CDR2 FQNEAQ (reference sequence). The CDR3 is 14 amino acids. Trimming left V 6 bases short and J 2 bases short, with 14 bases between. Written as DNA, the CDR3 is TGTGCCAGCAGTAACGCCGGGATCCCCTACGAGCAGTACTTC. Its protein product is CASSNAGIPYEQYF.

The V call is TRBV29-1, the J call TRBJ2-6, with TRBD2 identical over 10 bases. Germline CDR1 reads SQVTM; CDR2 reads ANQGSEA. This CDR3 contains 19 residues. The CDR3 DNA reads as TGCGGAGTTAAATTAGCGGGGGGAGGCTCGAGCTCTGGGGCCAACGTCCTGACTTTC. It yields the protein CGVKLAGGGSSSGANVLTF.

This chain joins TRBV7-9 and TRBJ2-5, with 7 nucleotides matching TRBD1. The CDR3 loop spans 15 amino acids. The V segment lost 2 bases and the J segment 2 bases; nucleotides outside the gene matches: 5. Germline V gene lookup returns CDR1 SEHNR and CDR2 FQNEAQ (reference sequence). The CDR3 nucleotides read TGTGCCAGCAGCTTACCGGCAGGGGGACAAGAGACCCAGTACTTC. This translates into CASSLPAGGQETQYF.

There are a few counts of this clone. The CDR3 sequence: CATGVYEQYF. DNA for the CDR3: TGTGCCACGGGGGTCTACGAGCAGTACTTC. The rearrangement uses TRBV6-6 and TRBJ2-7; a weak D match, TRBD2 (6 bases). V lost 10 bases, J lost 3 bases, and 7 bases lay in between. The CDR3 has 10 amino acids. Per germline, CDR1 MNHNY and CDR2 SVGAGI (reference sequence).